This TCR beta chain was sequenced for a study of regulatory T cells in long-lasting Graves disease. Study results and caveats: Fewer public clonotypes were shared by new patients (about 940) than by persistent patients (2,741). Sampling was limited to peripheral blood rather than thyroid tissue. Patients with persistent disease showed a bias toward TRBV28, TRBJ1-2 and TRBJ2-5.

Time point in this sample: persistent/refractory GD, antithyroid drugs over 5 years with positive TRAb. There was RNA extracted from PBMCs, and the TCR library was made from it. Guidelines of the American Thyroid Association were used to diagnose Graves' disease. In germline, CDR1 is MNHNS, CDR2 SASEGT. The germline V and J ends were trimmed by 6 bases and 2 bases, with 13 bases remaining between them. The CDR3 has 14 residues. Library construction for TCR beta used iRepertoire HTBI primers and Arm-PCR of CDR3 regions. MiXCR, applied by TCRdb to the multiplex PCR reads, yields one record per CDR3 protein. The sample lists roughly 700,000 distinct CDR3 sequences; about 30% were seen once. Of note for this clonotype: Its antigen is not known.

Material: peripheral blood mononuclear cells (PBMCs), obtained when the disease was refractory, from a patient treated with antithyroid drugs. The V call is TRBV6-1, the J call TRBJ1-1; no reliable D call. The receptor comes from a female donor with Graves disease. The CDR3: CASREFGINTEAFF. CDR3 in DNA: TGTGCCAGCAGGGAATTCGGGATTAACACTGAAGCTTTCTTT.